This T cell receptor beta chain was retrieved from a study of cytomegalovirus exposure and HLA in healthy donors. Trimming removed 2 bases from V and 4 bases from J, with 18 bases in between. Germline V gene data show CDR1 as GTSNPN and CDR2 as SVGIG (reference sequence). CDR3 length equals 16 residues. The PCR ran on 60 Vbeta and 13 Jbeta primers. Assay used: immunoSEQ multiplex PCR; TCRdb lists only in-frame clones, some missing. The top ten clones hold 5% to 6.5% of a sample with 100,000 or so clones, approximately 57% of them seen once. This sequence was found in a woman aged 30 to 39 in good health and CMV-seronegative. What was sequenced was PBMCs. The V gene is TRBV30, the J gene TRBJ1-3; maybe TRBD1 (6 bases). The CDR3 here is CAWSHETGSSGNTIYF. The CDR3 bases are TGTGCCTGGAGTCATGAAACAGGGTCCTCCGGAAACACCATATATTTT.